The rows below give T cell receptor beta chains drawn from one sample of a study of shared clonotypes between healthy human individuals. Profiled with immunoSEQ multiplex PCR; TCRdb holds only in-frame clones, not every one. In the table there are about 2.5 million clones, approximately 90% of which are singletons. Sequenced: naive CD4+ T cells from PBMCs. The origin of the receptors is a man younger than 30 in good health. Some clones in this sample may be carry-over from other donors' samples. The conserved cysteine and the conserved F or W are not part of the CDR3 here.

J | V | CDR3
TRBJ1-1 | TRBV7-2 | ASSSTRAWNTEAF
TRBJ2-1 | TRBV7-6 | ASSSSTGVSGPREQF
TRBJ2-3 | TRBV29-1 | SGRDRPGTDTQY
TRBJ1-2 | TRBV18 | ASSPPPGSDGYT
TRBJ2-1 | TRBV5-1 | ASSLEADNEQF
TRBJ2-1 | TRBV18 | ASSPSGRGQRAIYNEQF
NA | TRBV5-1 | ASSLVLAGVLEQY
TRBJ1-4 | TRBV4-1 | ASSPDFGKLF
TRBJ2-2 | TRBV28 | ASSFAGGELF
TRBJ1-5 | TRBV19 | ASHRGHSNQPQH
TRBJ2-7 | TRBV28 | ASSPRTTYEQY
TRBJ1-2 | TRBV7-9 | ASSLGQGLFFYT
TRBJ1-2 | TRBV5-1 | ASSSISLVANYGYT
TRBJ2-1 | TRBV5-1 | ASSRTGERNEQF
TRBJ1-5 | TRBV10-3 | AISDIELRGKPQH
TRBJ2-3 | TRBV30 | AWSIRPGQGARSDTQY
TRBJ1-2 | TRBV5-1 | ASSLDNYGYT
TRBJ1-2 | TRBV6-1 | ASSVHPGKDT
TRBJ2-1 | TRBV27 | ASSFIREDNEQF
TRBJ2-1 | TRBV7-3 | ASSLSGGYNEQF
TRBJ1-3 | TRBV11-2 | ASSSARGPNTIY
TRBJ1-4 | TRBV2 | ASNTISQGPSNEKLF
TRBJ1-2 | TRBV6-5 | ASSRLGAATYGYT
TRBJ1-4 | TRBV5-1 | ASSRTGLIGRNEKLF
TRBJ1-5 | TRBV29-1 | SVRTDNSNQPQH
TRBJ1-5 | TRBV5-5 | ASTASGAGNQPQH
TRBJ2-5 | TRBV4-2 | ASSQDRTTQETQY
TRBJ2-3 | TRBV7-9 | ASSSQGDTQY
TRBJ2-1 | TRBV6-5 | ASSSQAVAPPNEQF
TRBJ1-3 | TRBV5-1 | ASSLGPGNTIY
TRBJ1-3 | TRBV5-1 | ASSLPTDSGNTIY
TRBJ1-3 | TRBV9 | ASSTRGQGSGNTIY
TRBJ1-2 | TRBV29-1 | SIRGGAGYDGYT
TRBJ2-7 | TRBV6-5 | ASRGLADSSYEQY
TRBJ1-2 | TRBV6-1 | ASSRANYGYT
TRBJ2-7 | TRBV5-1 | ASGDQGFPYEQY
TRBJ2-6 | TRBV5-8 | ASSSGTDVSGANVLT
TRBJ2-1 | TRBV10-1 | ASSGSWGHEQF
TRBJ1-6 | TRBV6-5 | ASSYSGTGNSPLH
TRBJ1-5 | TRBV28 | ASSSGQGRGEQPQH
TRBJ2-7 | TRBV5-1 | ASRWTGTPGSYEQY
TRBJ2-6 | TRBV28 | ASSLGPGTGASGANVLT
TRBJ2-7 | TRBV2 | ASRTGTSGNSYEQY
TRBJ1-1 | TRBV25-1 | ASSDWDRVAEAF
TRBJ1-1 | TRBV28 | ASSLTGDTRNDEAF
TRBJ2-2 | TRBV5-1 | ASSLQDTTTGELF
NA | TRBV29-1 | SVAGGYDEQY
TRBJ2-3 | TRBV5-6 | ASSLLGSGSGRDTQY
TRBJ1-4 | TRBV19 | ASSIGQDHEKLF
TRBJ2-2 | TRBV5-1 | ASSHRTSANTGELF
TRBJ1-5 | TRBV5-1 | ATAVSSNQPQH
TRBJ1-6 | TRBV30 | AWIGSPLH
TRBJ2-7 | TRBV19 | ASSRGTAGPYEQY
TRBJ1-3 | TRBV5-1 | ASSLGSGSGNTIY
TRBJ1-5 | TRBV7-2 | ASSFNHISNQPQH